The next 30 T cell receptor beta chains were all read from a single sample in a study of identical twins. Via MiXCR, TCRdb re-called the 5' RACE reads, giving one row per CDR3 protein. This sample has 200,000 to 250,000 distinct CDR3 sequences, with 6.5% to 9% found just once. The same specimen was also included in a second study, on yellow fever vaccine responses in identical twins.

Sequencing was performed on CD8+ T cells sorted from blood. The receptors stem from a woman under 30 in good health.

The chain links TRBV15 to TRBJ2-3; TRBD2 matches 11 bases. CDR3 length equals 16 residues. Germline values: CDR1 LNHNV, CDR2 YYDKDF (reference sequence). V was pared by 1 base and J by 5 bases, with 5 bases of the junction left unmatched. CDR3 residues: CATSRGLAGRGDTQYF. The CDR3 nucleotides are TGTGCCACCAGCAGAGGACTAGCGGGGAGAGGAGATACGCAGTATTTT. Combining the CDR3 with reference TRBV15 and TRBJ2-3 gives the whole variable domain DAMVIQNPRYQVTQFGKPVTLSCSQTLNHNVMYWYQQKSSQAPKLLFHYYDKDFNNEADTPDNFQSRRPNTSFCFLDIRSPGLGDTAMYLCATSRGLAGRGDTQYFGPGTRLTVL.

There are a few counts of this clonotype. Here the CDR3 reads CASSAGVAGSDTQYF. The CDR3 nucleotides read TGTGCCAGCAGCGCAGGGGTAGCGGGGTCAGATACGCAGTATTTT. This chain links TRBV3-1 with TRBJ2-3; 8 bases fit TRBD2. The CDR3 sequence is 15 residues long. The J segment lost 4 bases and the V segment lost 5 bases, leaving 8 bases of the junction unmatched. CDR1 is LGHDT and CDR2 is YNNKEL in the germline V gene (reference sequence).

The V call is TRBV9, the J call TRBJ1-2; possible D gene TRBD1, 6 bases. Germline V CDR1 and CDR2: SGDLS, YYNGEE. V was pared by 3 bases and J by 6 bases, with 12 bases between. The CDR3 sequence is 13 residues long. CDR3 nucleotide sequence: TGTGCCAGCAGCGGCAGGGGATTTCATGGCTACACCTTC. Translating gives CASSGRGFHGYTF.

In its sample, this clonotype was seen many times. V and J are TRBV12-3 or TRBV12-4 and TRBJ2-1, with D unclear. Between the trimmed V and J ends, which lost 3 bases and 8 bases, there was a span of 8 bases. This CDR3 spans 12 amino acids. CDR3 in amino acids: CASSFSSYEQFF. As DNA, the CDR3 is TGTGCCAGCAGTTTTAGTAGCTATGAGCAGTTCTTC.

This clonotype has a count of ten or more. The J gene is TRBJ2-2, the V gene TRBV5-1; 8 bases match TRBD1. The V gene's germline CDR1 is SGHRS and CDR2 YFSETQ. With V trimmed by 3 bases and J by 5 bases, 3 bases remained unmatched. This CDR3 region has 14 residues. The DNA of the CDR3 is TGCGCCAGCAGCTGGACAGGGCCAACCGGGGAGCTGTTTTTT. This sequence encodes CASSWTGPTGELFF.

This clonotype has only a few counts. The rearrangement uses TRBV28 and TRBJ2-3, with 7 bases lining up with TRBD1. CDR1 and CDR2 from the germline V gene are MDHEN and SYDVKM. Trimming removed 6 bases from V and 2 bases from J; junction bases left unmatched: 11. This CDR3 has 16 amino acids. The CDR3 loop reads CASSDARDRSTDTQYF. CDR3 DNA sequence: TGTGCCAGCAGCGACGCTCGGGACAGATCCACAGATACGCAGTATTTT.

This clonotype has a count of ten or more. This chain uses TRBV6-1 with TRBJ1-6; 7 bases fit TRBD1. V lost 5 bases to trimming and J lost 8 bases; unmatched junction nucleotides: 9. Germline V gene data show CDR1 as MNHNS and CDR2 as SASEGT. The CDR3 covers 15 residues. In DNA form, the CDR3 reads TGTGCCAGCAGTCTCCAGACAGGGAGGGATTCACCCCTCCACTTT. It specifies CASSLQTGRDSPLHF.

The V gene is TRBV6-1, the J gene TRBJ2-3; D is unresolved. CDR3 length: 14 amino acids. Trimming removed 6 bases at V and 1 base at J, with 11 bases between. Germline assignment: CDR1 MNHNS and CDR2 SASEGT. CDR3 residues: CASSHASGTDTQYF. The CDR3 DNA reads TGTGCCAGCAGCCACGCCAGCGGCACAGATACGCAGTATTTT.

In this sample, this clonotype turned up many times. This chain joins TRBV4-2 and TRBJ2-1; 10 bases agree with TRBD2. The CDR3 sequence is 16 residues long. V lost 0 bases to trimming and J lost 4 bases; unmatched junction nucleotides: 3. CDR1 and CDR2 from the germline V gene are LGHNA and YNFKEQ. CDR3 bases: TGTGCCAGCAGCCAAGATCCGACTAGCGGGTACAATGAGCAGTTCTTC. It translates to CASSQDPTSGYNEQFF.

This chain uses TRBV20-1 with TRBJ2-5; D might be TRBD1 (6 bases). Trimming left V 6 bases short and J 5 bases short, with 16 bases between. In germline, CDR1 is DFQATT, CDR2 SNEGSKA (reference sequence). This CDR3 spans 13 amino acids. CDR3 sequence reads: CSARDTVLETQYF. The CDR3 DNA is TGCAGTGCAAGGGACACCGTATTGGAGACCCAGTACTTC.

This clonotype was found many times. The chain uses TRBV12-5 and TRBJ2-7; 7 positions match TRBD2. V was clipped by 1 base and J by 6 bases; unmatched bases: 6. The CDR3 contains 14 residues. Germline V lookup: CDR1 LGHNT, CDR2 FRNRAP. The CDR3 reads CASGLAGTIGEQYF. The CDR3 DNA reads as TGTGCTAGTGGTTTGGCCGGGACTATCGGCGAGCAGTACTTC.

This clonotype occurred many times. The rearrangement links TRBV7-9 to TRBJ2-1, with D tentatively TRBD1 (6 bases). With 6 bases removed from V and 10 bases from J, the gap between germline ends came to 10 bases. The germline V gene encodes CDR1 SEHNR and CDR2 FQNEAQ (reference sequence). The CDR3 covers 11 residues. CDR3: CASSPGTEQFF. The DNA of the CDR3 is TGTGCCAGCAGTCCCGGGACAGAGCAGTTCTTC.

There are a few counts of this clonotype. This chain joins TRBV6-4 and TRBJ1-2; perhaps TRBD1 as D (6 bases). This CDR3 spans 15 amino acids. Germline V gene data show CDR1 as MRHNA and CDR2 as SNTAGT. V gave up 0 bases and J gave up 4 bases, with 12 bases separating them. In DNA, the CDR3 is TGTGCCAGCAGTGACTCAGTAGGGGGGCTCTATGGCTACACCTTC. This encodes CASSDSVGGLYGYTF.

This clonotype was seen ten or more times. The genes are TRBV12-3 or TRBV12-4 and TRBJ1-2; D may be TRBD1 (6 bases). The CDR3 sequence is 13 residues long. The germline V and J ends were trimmed by 3 bases and 8 bases, with 13 bases remaining between them. CDR3 DNA: TGTGCCAGCAGTTTGGCGCTCCAGGGGGGCTACACCTTC. The encoded protein is CASSLALQGGYTF.

The rearrangement links TRBV5-5 to TRBJ2-1; no clear D gene. This CDR3 region has 15 residues. Per germline, CDR1 SGHKS and CDR2 YYEKEE (reference sequence). Deletions cut 6 bases from V and 5 bases from J, with 18 bases between. CDR3 amino acids: CASIPDGNRNNEQFF. CDR3 bases: TGTGCCAGCATCCCGGATGGGAACAGAAACAATGAGCAGTTCTTC.

This clonotype was counted many times. The chain employs TRBV11-2 and TRBJ2-1; D gene uncertain. V lost 1 base to trimming and J lost 5 bases, with 3 bases between them. CDR1 is SGHAT, CDR2 FQNNGV, per germline. The CDR3 spans 12 residues. CDR3 in DNA: TGTGCCAGCAGCTTAGGTCACAATGAGCAGTTCTTC. Residues: CASSLGHNEQFF.

This clonotype was detected a few times. J is TRBJ2-7 and V is TRBV5-1; D remains ambiguous. V was pared by 0 bases and J by 2 bases, with 12 bases between. The CDR3 runs to 15 residues. Germline-derived CDR1 and CDR2 are SGHRS and YFSETQ. CDR3 sequence: CASSLGAANTYEQYF. The CDR3 coding sequence is TGCGCCAGCAGCTTGGGGGCCGCCAACACCTACGAGCAGTACTTC.

This clonotype was seen only once. The chain has TRBV27 and TRBJ2-7; weak D call: TRBD2 (6 bases). The CDR3 runs to 15 residues. The germline CDR1 and CDR2 sequences are MNHEY and SMNVEV (reference sequence). Between the trimmed V and J ends, which lost 4 bases and 2 bases, there was a span of 15 bases. The CDR3 DNA reads as TGTGCCAGCAGTTCCCCCGGGACTGGAGCCTACGAGCAGTACTTC. Residues: CASSSPGTGAYEQYF.

About this clonotype: This sequence may be a read error, since a much larger clone differs from it by one base. The chain employs TRBV3-1 and TRBJ2-3; 8 positions agree with TRBD2. CDR1 and CDR2 from the germline V gene are LGHDT and YNNKEL (reference sequence). The CDR3 sequence is 15 residues long. The V segment lost 7 bases and the J segment 2 bases; nucleotides outside the gene matches: 8. The CDR3 reads CASTHSGKITDTQYF. In DNA, the CDR3 is TGTGCCAGCACCCATAGCGGGAAAATCACAGATACGCAGTATTTT.

This clonotype appeared many times. DNA of the CDR3: TGTGCCAGCAGCTTAGTCCGACTAGCGGGTAAGCAGTTCTTC. This translates into CASSLVRLAGKQFF. V is TRBV7-2 and J is TRBJ2-1, with 10 bases aligning to TRBD2. V shed 1 base, J shed 11 bases, and the junction held 5 bases outside the gene matches. Germline assignment: CDR1 SGHTA and CDR2 FQGNSA. The CDR3 runs to 14 residues.

A note on this clonotype: This could be a read error, since a much larger clone is one nucleotide away. The chain has TRBV19 and TRBJ2-1; tentatively, D is TRBD2 (5 bases). Deletions cut 6 bases from V and 0 bases from J, with 12 bases between. Germline assignment: CDR1 LNHDA and CDR2 SQIVND (reference sequence). The CDR3 covers 15 residues. The CDR3 DNA sequence: TGTGCCAGTAGGACCGGCGGAGGCTCCTACAATGAGCAGTTCTTC. Translation gives CASRTGGGSYNEQFF.

There are many counts of this clonotype. This chain joins TRBV12-3 or TRBV12-4 and TRBJ2-3, with D perhaps matching TRBD2 (5 bases). This CDR3 spans 14 amino acids. V lost 6 bases, J lost 2 bases, and 12 bases lay in between. CDR3 coding DNA: TGTGCCAGCAGCCCATTGAGGGACACAGATACGCAGTATTTT. Amino acids: CASSPLRDTDTQYF.

In its sample, this clonotype was seen many times. The chain combines TRBV3-1 with TRBJ2-7; D may be TRBD1 or TRBD2 (6 bases each). V was shortened by 3 bases and J by 3 bases, with 15 bases between the two germline ends. CDR3 length: 15 amino acids. Germline V lookup: CDR1 LGHDT, CDR2 YNNKEL (reference sequence). Written as DNA, the CDR3 is TGTGCCAGCAGCCACGGGTGGGGGGCAAACTACGAGCAGTACTTC. Amino acid sequence: CASSHGWGANYEQYF.

The V gene is TRBV6-5, the J gene TRBJ2-5; the D gene could be TRBD1 or TRBD2 (5 bases each). CDR1 and CDR2 from the germline V gene are MNHEY and SVGAGI. This CDR3 is built from 13 residues. V lost 2 bases, J lost 3 bases, and 7 bases lay in between. This CDR3 reads CASSYLGEETQYF. In DNA form, the CDR3 reads TGTGCCAGCAGTTACCTGGGGGAAGAGACCCAGTACTTC.

In its sample, this clonotype was seen a few times. V gene TRBV6-1 combines with J gene TRBJ2-7, with D possibly being TRBD1 (5 bases). Between the trimmed V and J ends, which lost 1 base and 2 bases, there was a span of 6 bases. The CDR3 consists of 13 residues. Germline V gene lookup returns CDR1 MNHNS and CDR2 SASEGT. CDR3 amino acids: CASSEGRAYEQYV. CDR3 coding DNA: TGTGCCAGCAGTGAAGGCAGGGCCTACGAGCAGTACGTC.

A few counts support this clonotype. The chain is built from TRBV3-1 and TRBJ2-1; 10 bases match TRBD2. V dropped 0 bases and J dropped 4; count of bases not matched to a gene: 9. Germline loops: CDR1 LGHDT, CDR2 YNNKEL (reference sequence). The CDR3 runs to 18 residues. The CDR3 sequence: CASSQDVLAGGRYNEQFF. The CDR3 DNA reads TGTGCCAGCAGCCAAGACGTGTTAGCGGGGGGCCGATACAATGAGCAGTTCTTC.

This clonotype was counted ten times or more. V gene TRBV7-9 combines with J gene TRBJ2-3; no firm D call. V gave up 4 bases and J gave up 1 base, with 3 bases separating them. CDR3 length equals 12 residues. Looked up from germline, CDR1 is SEHNR and CDR2 is FQNEAQ (reference sequence). The CDR3 bases are TGTGCCAGCAGCTGGGGCACAGATACGCAGTATTTT. It yields the protein CASSWGTDTQYF. The full variable domain, rest sourced from reference TRBV7-9 and TRBJ2-3, is DTGVSQNPRHKITKRGQNVTFRCDPISEHNRLYWYRQTLGQGPEFLTYFQNEAQLEKSRLLSDRFSAERPKGSFSTLEIQRTEQGDSAMYLCASSWGTDTQYFGPGTRLTVL.

In this sample, this clonotype turned up many times. The chain employs TRBV20-1 and TRBJ2-2, with 15 positions matching TRBD2. The CDR3 length is 16 residues. V lost 3 bases, J lost 4 bases, and 3 bases stayed unmatched. The V gene's germline CDR1 is DFQATT and CDR2 SNEGSKA (reference sequence). The CDR3 is CSARGTSGGITGELFF. As DNA, the CDR3 is TGCAGTGCTAGGGGGACTAGCGGGGGGATCACCGGGGAGCTGTTTTTT.

The sample holds a few counts of this clonotype. The chain combines TRBV27 with TRBJ2-1; D is unresolved. The germline CDR1 and CDR2 sequences are MNHEY and SMNVEV (reference sequence). The CDR3 spans 12 residues. Trimming took off 3 bases at V and 7 bases at J, with 7 bases between the two ends. The CDR3: CASSFYGNEQFF. As DNA, the CDR3 is TGTGCCAGCAGTTTTTATGGGAATGAGCAGTTCTTC.

The rearrangement joins TRBV9 to TRBJ1-6; D is unclear. The CDR3 has 15 amino acids. Germline CDR1 SGDLS, CDR2 YYNGEE. Trimming pared 0 bases from V and 8 bases from J, leaving 12 bases between. CDR3 residues: CASSVEEAWDSPLHF. The CDR3 DNA reads as TGTGCCAGCAGCGTAGAAGAGGCATGGGATTCACCCCTCCACTTT.